This record covers a single T cell receptor (beta chain). Its antigen remains unknown. The entry originates in a study of cytomegalovirus exposure and HLA in healthy donors. Study-wide results and limits: The study flagged some 180 TCR beta chains as cytomegalovirus-associated.

The study ran its PCR with 60 Vbeta and 13 Jbeta primers. Sequenced by immunoSEQ multiplex PCR; TCRdb stores in-frame clones only, minus some. Here the sample spans about 140,000 clones, over 80% being singletons. The source material was PBMCs. The sequence was collected from a female donor in good health and CMV-seronegative.

CDR3 nucleotides: TGCAGCGTACAGGAGACCTACAATGAGCAGTTCTTC. Its protein product is CSVQETYNEQFF. The gene calls are TRBV29-1 and TRBJ2-1; weak D call: TRBD1 (5 bases). CDR3 size: 12 residues. From germline, CDR1 is SQVTM and CDR2 ANQGSEA. Trimming cost V 6 bases and J 2 bases, with 8 bases left between them.